Here is one TCR beta chain with its context. This clone was found once. Its antigen is unknown. Qualities for individual bases were not recorded, and no much larger clone is one base off. The data were taken from a study of T cell responses to AZD1222 COVID-19 vaccine (dated by TCRdb to 2020 to 2023). Study-wide context: TCR sequencing was performed for 230 to 250 trial participants, of whom some 200 were given two doses of AZD1222 and approximately 25 were given two doses of MenACWY control vaccine. Enrollment into the trials was organized by age into subgroups of 18-55, 56-69 and 70-plus years, and those subgroups contained approximately 160, 26 and 62 TCR-sequenced participants, respectively.

The CDR3 regions of human TCRbeta chains were subjected to immunosequencing. Per the authors' processing: Repertoire TCRs were matched against a reference library of SARS-CoV-2-specific TCRs generated with the MIRA antigen-specificity platform. Breadth was defined as the fraction of unique TCRs that were SARS-CoV-2-associated. Depth was defined as the fraction of total T cells that were SARS-CoV-2-associated. Each spike-specific TCR was assigned to its reactive spike region and to a CD4 or CD8 class using the MIRA data. Log10-transformed breadth and depth values were compared by one-way ANOVA with Sidak's multiple comparisons tests. This is the immuneACCESS table as TCRdb keeps it, with only in-frame sequences that have V and J called. A part of the clones is gone; compared with another copy, unresolved V genes explain less than half, and the rest is unexplained. V, J and clone size were drawn from that table, and D and trimming were deduced from the DNA. The sample table holds over 120,000 clones, of which more than 70% were seen once. The top ten clones comprise 5% to 6% of the sample.

The time point label on this specimen signifies: about 28 days (+/-7) after the second vaccine dose. AZD1222 recipients given second doses at about 4 weeks or at about 12 weeks were pooled, since spike-specific TCR depth and breadth were not found to differ between the two schedules. The vaccinee samples were drawn from two UK trials, COV001 and COV002, one of which was a single-blind randomized controlled phase 2/3 trial testing AZD1222 (ChAdOx1 nCoV-19) in healthy adults. For TCRbeta chain sequencing, PBMC samples were collected from trial participants at day 0 and at day 28 after the second dose. The paper as a whole reports these results and caveats: Participants were mostly white British, with more females than males. The authors suggested clonal diversity may have been underestimated. The vaccine-associated CD4 TCRs covered the entire spike protein, and the dominant responses fell in regions 160-218 and 743-854. Because no samples from the day 14 peak response were available, repertoires could be characterized only after the peak T cell response. Conclusions about previously exposed vaccinees are limited, since just six AZD1222 recipients were seropositive for SARS-CoV-2 at baseline. After two AZD1222 doses, spike-specific TCR breadth and depth were significantly higher than at day 0 and than in MenACWY recipients. The 56-69-year group was small, and its depth increase did not reach significance, likely because of low power. Epitopes outside the regions mutated in the B.1.351 and B.1.1.7 variants were reportedly recognized by nearly half of the unique spike-specific TCRs.

The germline ends are 11 bases apart after V is trimmed by 9 bases and J by 5 bases. The germline V gene supplies CDR1 ENHRY and CDR2 SYGVKD. The cysteine opens and the phenylalanine closes a CDR3 of 11 amino acids. The CDR3 DNA has 33 bases and is translated from base 1. The source is an adult who received the AZD1222 COVID-19 vaccine. This specimen consisted of peripheral blood, obtained 28 days after the second AZD1222 dose. The rearrangement combines TRBV10-3 with TRBJ2-7, and the D gene may be TRBD1, 6 bases matching. The sequenced DNA is TGTGCCATAACAGGGAACCACGAGCAGTACTTC. It translates as CAITGNHEQYF.